The count of the clone carrying this TCR beta chain is one. Its specificity is unknown. This PCR relied on a set of 60 Vbeta primers and 13 Jbeta primers. Here immunoSEQ multiplex PCR was the method, and the copy in TCRdb shows in-frame clones only, minus some. Seen here are some 130,000 clones, 70% to 90% observed once, and the top ten hold 1.5% to 2%. The data stem from a study of cytomegalovirus exposure and HLA in healthy donors. Findings of the study overall: A previous analysis found most TCR beta V segments productive roughly 90% or roughly 30% of the time. In a later analysis, 16,951 TCR beta sequences were associated with HLA alleles at 0.05 false discovery rate. The authors later found TCR association rates varying by HLA locus, with DRB1 most and HLA-C fewest. It was reported in a later analysis that an Asian-associated ancestry cluster showed fewer N-insertions than the 666-donor mean.

The germline V gene has CDR1 LNHDA and CDR2 SQIVND (reference sequence). V dropped 8 bases and J dropped 3 bases, with 11 bases sitting between them. The CDR3 runs to 12 residues. The specimen sequenced was PBMCs. The chain recombines TRBV19 with TRBJ2-7; D might be TRBD1 (5 bases). This TCR derives from a boy aged 5-17 years in good health and CMV-seronegative. DNA for the CDR3: TGTGCCAGTTCAACAGGTTACTACGAGCAGTACTTC. It encodes CASSTGYYEQYF.